The rows below give T cell receptor beta chains drawn from one sample of a study of PD-L1 blockade in urothelial cancer. Sequencing used immunoSEQ multiplex PCR; TCRdb keeps in-frame clones, though not all of them. Of about 52,000 clones detected, more than 80% appear once; the ten largest clones hold less than 1.5%. The source material was PBMCs, sampled around atezolizumab (anti-PD-L1) treatment. Every receptor here comes from a middle-aged man with urothelial cancer. The CDR3 runs from the conserved cysteine through the conserved F or W. A D gene is named only where the DNA matches it firmly. Size is stated for part of the rows, as once, few or many counts, or as a class when the clone is expanded.

TRBJ2-2 TRBD2 TRBV19 . TGTGCCAGTAGTACCACGGGACTAGCGGGAGTCACCGGGGAGCTGTTTTTT CASSTTGLAGVTGELFF
TRBJ2-4 TRBD2 TRBV11-2 . TGTGCCAGCAGCTGGGGACTAGCGGGAGGGTTGGTCAAAAACATTCAGTACTTC CASSWGLAGGLVKNIQYF
TRBJ1-2 . TRBV11-1 . TGTGCCAGCAGCCGAAACCGGGACACATATGGCTACACCTTC CASSRNRDTYGYTF
TRBJ2-5 . TRBV5-1 once TGCGCCAGCAGCTGGGCGGGGAGCTCCTCCCAAGGGGCCCAGTACTTC CASSWAGSSSQGAQYF
TRBJ2-5 . TRBV30 . TGTGCCTGGAGTTTCCCACAAGAGACCCAGTACTTC CAWSFPQETQYF
TRBJ2-5 . TRBV4-3 . TGCGCCAGCAGCCAAGGACTAGGACCCACAGAGACCCAGTACTTC CASSQGLGPTETQYF
TRBJ2-3 . TRBV28 . TGTGCCAGCAGTCCATCGGGGGCGCAGTATTTT CASSPSGAQYF
TRBJ2-3 TRBD2 TRBV28 . TGTGCCAGCAGTTTGGGACTAGCGGGAGGGTTAACAGATACGCAGTATTTT CASSLGLAGGLTDTQYF
TRBJ1-6 . TRBV9 . TGTGCCAGCAGCCCTTCACGTAGCTCCTATAATTCACCCCTCCACTTT CASSPSRSSYNSPLHF
TRBJ2-2 TRBD1 TRBV5-1 . TGCGCCAGCAGCCCGGGCGCAGGGGGAGTGAACACCGGGGAGCTGTTTTTT CASSPGAGGVNTGELFF
TRBJ1-5 . TRBV15 . TGTGCCACCAGAGCAAGTGGCAATCAGCCCCAGCATTTT CATRASGNQPQHF
TRBJ2-6 . TRBV11-1 . TGTGCCAGCAGCTTAAGAGGAAGCTCTGGGGCCAACGTCCTGACTTTC CASSLRGSSGANVLTF
TRBJ2-7 TRBD1 TRBV29-1 . TGCAGCGTTGAAGATGGGACAGGTTCCCCCTACGAGCAGTACTTC CSVEDGTGSPYEQYF
TRBJ1-5 . TRBV20-1 many TGCAGTGCTAGGTCCGGTCAGCCCCAGCATTTT CSARSGQPQHF
TRBJ2-2 TRBD1 TRBV9 . TGTGCCAGCAGCCGACGGACAGGGGGTGTTTTGTTGACCGGGGAGCTGTTTTTT CASSRRTGGVLLTGELFF